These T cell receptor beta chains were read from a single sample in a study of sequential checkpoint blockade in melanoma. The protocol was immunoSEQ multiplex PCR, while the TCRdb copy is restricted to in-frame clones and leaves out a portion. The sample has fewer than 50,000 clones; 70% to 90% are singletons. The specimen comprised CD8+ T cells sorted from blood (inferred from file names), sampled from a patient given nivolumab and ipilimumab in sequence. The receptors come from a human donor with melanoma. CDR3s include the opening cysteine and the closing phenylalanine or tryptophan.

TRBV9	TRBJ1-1	CASSVVAGRIMNTEAFF
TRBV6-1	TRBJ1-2	CASGGQGLLYGYTF
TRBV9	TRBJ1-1	CASSVGRNTEAFF
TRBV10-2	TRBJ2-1	CASRERVLAGDNEQFF
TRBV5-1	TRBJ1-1	CASSFGGNTEAFF
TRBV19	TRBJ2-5	CASSGDQETQYF
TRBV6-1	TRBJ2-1	CASSGERAGGSSYNEQFF
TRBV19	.	CASTPGLAGPYEQYF
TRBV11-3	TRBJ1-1	CASFSGGMVGGTEAFF
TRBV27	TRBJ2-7	CASSLGTGGYDEQYF
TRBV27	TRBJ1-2	CASSLRGASYGYTF
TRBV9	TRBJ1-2	CASSQTSGEHGYTF
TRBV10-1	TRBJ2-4	CASSDPGGVQYF
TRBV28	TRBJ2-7	CASSPGTGSYEQYF
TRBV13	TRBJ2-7	CASSGQDFAYEQYF
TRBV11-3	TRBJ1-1	CASSPHGGRRNTEAFF
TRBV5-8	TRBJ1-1	CASSFTGGAYWNTEAFF
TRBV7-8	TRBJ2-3	CASSLGQYGTDTQYF
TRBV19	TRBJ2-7	CASSILAEAYEQYF
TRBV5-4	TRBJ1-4	CASSWDRGNEKLFF
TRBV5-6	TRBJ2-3	CASSFGTGTDTQYF
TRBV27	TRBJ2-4	CASSIRGRDIQYF
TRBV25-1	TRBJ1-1	CASSGGEGGRAFF
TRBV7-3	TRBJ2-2	CASSLGSGTSGTGELFF
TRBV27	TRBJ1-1	CASSFPGQGATEAFF
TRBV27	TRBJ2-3	CASSLSPASTDTQYF
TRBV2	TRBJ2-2	CASKTSGSGNTGELFF
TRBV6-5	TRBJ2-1	CATNRDTNYNEQFF
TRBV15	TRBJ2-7	CATSREGVSYEQYF
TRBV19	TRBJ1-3	CASSTQTPAGNTIYF
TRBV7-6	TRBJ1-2	CASSEGDSPKGYTF
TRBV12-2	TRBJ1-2	CASRSYRDVGYGYTF
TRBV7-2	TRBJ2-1	CANFISGERPTYNEQFF
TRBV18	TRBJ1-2	CASSPPPDTTNYGYTF
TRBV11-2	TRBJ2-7	CASSSPIGDRGRVGEQYF
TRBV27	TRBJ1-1	CASSLGTGKAFF
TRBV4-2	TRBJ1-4	CASSQEDRWDEKLFF
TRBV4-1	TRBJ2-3	CASSHVQGDTQYF
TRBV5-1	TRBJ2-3	CASSLIFRGAGATDTQYF
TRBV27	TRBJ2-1	CASMERFYNEQFF
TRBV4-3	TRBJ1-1	CASSQGRVNTEAFF
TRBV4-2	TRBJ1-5	CASSQVGGNQPQHF
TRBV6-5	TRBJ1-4	CASSFYREEKLFF
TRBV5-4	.	CASSFRGAAYEQYF
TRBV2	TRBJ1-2	CASSESGPTAGGKGYGYTF
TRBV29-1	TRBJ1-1	CSVVAGGGTEAFF
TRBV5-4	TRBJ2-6	CASSSNPSGANVLTF
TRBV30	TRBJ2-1	CAWSRLGGGNEQFF
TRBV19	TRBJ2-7	CASSIVSVGEQYF
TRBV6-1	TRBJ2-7	CASSGGLAGTYEQYF
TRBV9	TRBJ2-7	CASRGTTSGSGSDEQYF